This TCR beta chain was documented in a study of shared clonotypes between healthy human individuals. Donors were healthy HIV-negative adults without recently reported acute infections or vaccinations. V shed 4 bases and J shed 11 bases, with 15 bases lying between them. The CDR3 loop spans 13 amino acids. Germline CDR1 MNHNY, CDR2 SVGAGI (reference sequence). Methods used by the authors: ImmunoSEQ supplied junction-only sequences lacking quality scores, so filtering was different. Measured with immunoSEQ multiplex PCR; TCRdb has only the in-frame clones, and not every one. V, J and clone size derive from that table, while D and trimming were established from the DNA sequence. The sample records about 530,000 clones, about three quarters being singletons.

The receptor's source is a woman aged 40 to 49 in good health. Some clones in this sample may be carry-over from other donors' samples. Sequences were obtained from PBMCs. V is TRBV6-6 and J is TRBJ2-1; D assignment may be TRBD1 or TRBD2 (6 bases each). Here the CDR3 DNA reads TGTGCCAGCAGTTCCACAAGGGGGGCCCAGCAGTTCTTC. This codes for CASSSTRGAQQFF.